Included here is one T cell receptor beta chain sequence, with context. TCRdb re-analyzed the PCR reads using MiXCR. The sample yields tens of thousands of clones, about 18% seen once. These data originate in a study of metastatic and nonmetastatic thyroid tumors. On the study more broadly: From malignant and benign thyroid patients, repertoires in blood and in tumor or nodule tissue were compared.

The CDR3 covers 16 residues. Looked up from germline, CDR1 is LGHDT and CDR2 is YNNKEL (reference sequence). J was trimmed by 3 bases and V by 3 bases; bases with no gene match: 6. Until they underwent thyroid surgery, no patient had received any treatment. The origin of this receptor is a male donor with papillary thyroid cancer or a benign thyroid nodule (not recorded which). Some clones in this sample may be carry-over from other donors' samples. The chain links TRBV3-1 to TRBJ1-4; 8 bases line up with TRBD1. Specimen: blood. The CDR3 DNA sequence: TGTGCCAGCAGCCACCGGGACAGGCATCCTAATGAAAAACTGTTTTTT. Its protein product is CASSHRDRHPNEKLFF.